This T cell receptor (beta chain) came from a study of CD8+ T cells in alopecia areata. Sequencing templates came from extracted RNA that was reverse transcribed into cDNA. Using immunoSEQ multiplex PCR, the repertoire was profiled, and TCRdb retains in-frame clones only, with some absent. This table holds 65,000 to 90,000 clones, 51% found once. This CDR3 comprises 14 residues. V was clipped by 4 bases and J by 5 bases; unmatched bases: 6. Germline assignment: CDR1 SGDLS and CDR2 YYNGEE. For this clone: The antigen remains unidentified.

Study conclusions and caveats: Greater clonality was observed in lesional scalp samples, especially alopecia totalis/universalis, versus normal scalp.

The rearrangement joins TRBV9 to TRBJ2-7; 10 positions agree with TRBD1. The source is a human donor with alopecia areata. The sequenced sample was NKG2D-high CD8+ T cells sorted from blood. CDR3 sequence: CASSPGGQGNEQYF. CDR3 DNA: TGTGCCAGCAGCCCCGGGGGACAGGGGAACGAGCAGTACTTC. Full variable domain (remainder filled in from reference TRBV9 and TRBJ2-7): DSGVTQTPKHLITATGQRVTLRCSPRSGDLSVYWYQQSLDQGLQFLIQYYNGEERAKGNILERFSAQQFPDLHSELNLSSLELGDSALYFCASSPGGQGNEQYFGPGTRLTVT.